The clone carrying this T cell receptor (beta chain) occurred once. It was during active infection that Seattle patients were enrolled and then longitudinally followed. Generated by immunoSEQ multiplex PCR, the TCRdb table keeps only in-frame clones and is missing some. The sample holds about 370,000 clones, around 92% seen once. This sample was included in a study of blood T cell repertoires in COVID-19. V shed 4 bases and J shed 1 base, with 14 bases lying between them. This CDR3 has 15 amino acids. From germline, CDR1 is SGHRS and CDR2 YFSETQ. This receptor was identified in a young woman with COVID-19, enrolled during active disease. Sequenced sample: peripheral blood. The chain employs TRBV5-1 and TRBJ1-1; D may be TRBD1 (6 bases). CDR3 DNA: TGCGCCAGCAGCGCGAATACAGGGCCGAACACTGAAGCTTTCTTT. It specifies CASSANTGPNTEAFF.